This T cell receptor beta chain appears in the sequencing data of a study of blood T cells in healthy people across ages. Findings of the study overall: A greater number of naive CD4+ cells and higher diversity distinguished long-lived donors from aged donors.

The CDR3 consists of 16 residues. Germline V lookup: CDR1 SGDLS, CDR2 YYNGEE. Trimming removed 5 bases at V and 4 bases at J, with 19 bases between. Comments on this clonotype: Antigen unknown.

For the second PCR, which ran for 7 to 11 cycles, a sample-barcoded 5' primer and a J-beta primer mix were used. TCRdb called the 5' RACE reads again in MiXCR, with one record for every CDR3 protein. This repertoire shows around 1,800,000 distinct CDR3 sequences, about two fifths found once; its top ten account for 23%. This clonotype originated in a human donor in good health. Sequences were obtained from blood. This chain links TRBV9 with TRBJ2-1, with a weak D call TRBD2 (7 bases). The CDR3 is CASSSKTGGDYNEQFF. The CDR3 DNA sequence: TGTGCCAGCAGTTCAAAAACGGGGGGCGATTACAATGAGCAGTTCTTC.